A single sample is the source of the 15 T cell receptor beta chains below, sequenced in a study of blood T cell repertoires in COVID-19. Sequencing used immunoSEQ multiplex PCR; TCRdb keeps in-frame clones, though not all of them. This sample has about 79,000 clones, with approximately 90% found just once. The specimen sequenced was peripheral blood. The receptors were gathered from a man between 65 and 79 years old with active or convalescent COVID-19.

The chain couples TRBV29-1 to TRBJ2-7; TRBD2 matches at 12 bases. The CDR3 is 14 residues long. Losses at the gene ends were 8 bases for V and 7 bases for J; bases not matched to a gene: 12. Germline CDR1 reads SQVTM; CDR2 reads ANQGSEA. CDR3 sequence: CSPRLAGGPEEQYF. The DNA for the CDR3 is TGCAGCCCCCGGCTAGCGGGAGGGCCGGAGGAGCAGTACTTC.

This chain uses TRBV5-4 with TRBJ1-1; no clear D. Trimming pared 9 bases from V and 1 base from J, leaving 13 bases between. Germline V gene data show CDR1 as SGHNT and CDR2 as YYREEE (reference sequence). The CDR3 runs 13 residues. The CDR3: CATQVQTNTEAFF. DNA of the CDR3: TGTGCCACCCAGGTCCAAACGAACACTGAAGCTTTCTTT.

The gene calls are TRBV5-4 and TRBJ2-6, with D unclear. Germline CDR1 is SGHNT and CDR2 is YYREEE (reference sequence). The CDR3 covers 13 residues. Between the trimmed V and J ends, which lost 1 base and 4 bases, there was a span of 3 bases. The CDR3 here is CASSLSGANVLTF. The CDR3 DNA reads TGTGCCAGCAGCTTGTCAGGGGCCAACGTCCTGACTTTC.

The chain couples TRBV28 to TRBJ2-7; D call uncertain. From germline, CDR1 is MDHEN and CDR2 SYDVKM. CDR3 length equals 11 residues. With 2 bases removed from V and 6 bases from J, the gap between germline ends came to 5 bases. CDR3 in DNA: TGTGCCAGCAGTTTACAGTTCGAGCAGTACTTC. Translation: CASSLQFEQYF. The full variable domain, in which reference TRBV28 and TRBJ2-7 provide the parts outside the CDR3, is DVKVTQSSRYLVKRTGEKVFLECVQDMDHENMFWYRQDPGLGLRLIYFSYDVKMKEKGDIPEGYSVSREKKERFSLILESASTNQTSMYLCASSLQFEQYFGPGTRLTVT.

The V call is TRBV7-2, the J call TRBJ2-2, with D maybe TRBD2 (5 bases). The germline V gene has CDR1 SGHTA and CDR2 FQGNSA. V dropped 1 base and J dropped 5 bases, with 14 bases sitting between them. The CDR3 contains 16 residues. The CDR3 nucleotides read TGTGCCAGCAGCTTAGGTGTTTCGGGGAAGACCGGGGAGCTGTTTTTT. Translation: CASSLGVSGKTGELFF.

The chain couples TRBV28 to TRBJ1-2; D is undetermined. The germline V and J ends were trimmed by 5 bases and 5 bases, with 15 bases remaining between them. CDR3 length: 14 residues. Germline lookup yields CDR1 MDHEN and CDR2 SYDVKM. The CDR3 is CASSTRRGRYGYTF. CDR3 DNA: TGTGCCAGCAGTACCCGGCGGGGAAGGTATGGCTACACCTTC.

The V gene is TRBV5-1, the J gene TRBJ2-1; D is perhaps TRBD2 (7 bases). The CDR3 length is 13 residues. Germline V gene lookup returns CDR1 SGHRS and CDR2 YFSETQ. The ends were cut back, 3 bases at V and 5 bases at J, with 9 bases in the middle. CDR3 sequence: CASSWGGHNEQFF. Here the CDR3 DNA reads TGCGCCAGCAGCTGGGGGGGCCACAATGAGCAGTTCTTC.

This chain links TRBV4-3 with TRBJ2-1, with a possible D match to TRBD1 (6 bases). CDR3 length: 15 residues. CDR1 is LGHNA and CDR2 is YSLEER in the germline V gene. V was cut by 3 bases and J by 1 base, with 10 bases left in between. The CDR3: CASSQDSTSYNEQFF. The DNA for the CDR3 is TGCGCCAGCAGCCAGGACAGTACGTCCTACAATGAGCAGTTCTTC.

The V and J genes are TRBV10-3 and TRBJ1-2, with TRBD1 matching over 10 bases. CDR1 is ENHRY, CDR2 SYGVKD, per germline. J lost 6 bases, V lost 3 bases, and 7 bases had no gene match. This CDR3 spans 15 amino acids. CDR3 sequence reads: CAISDPGTGDNGYTF. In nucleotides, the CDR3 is TGTGCCATCAGTGACCCCGGGACAGGGGATAATGGCTACACCTTC.

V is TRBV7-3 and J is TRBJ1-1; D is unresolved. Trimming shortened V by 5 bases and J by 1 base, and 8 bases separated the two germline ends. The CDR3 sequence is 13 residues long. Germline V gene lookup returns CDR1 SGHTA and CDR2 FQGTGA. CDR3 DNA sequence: TGTGCCAGCAGCCTTACGGGGAACACTGAAGCTTTCTTT. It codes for CASSLTGNTEAFF.

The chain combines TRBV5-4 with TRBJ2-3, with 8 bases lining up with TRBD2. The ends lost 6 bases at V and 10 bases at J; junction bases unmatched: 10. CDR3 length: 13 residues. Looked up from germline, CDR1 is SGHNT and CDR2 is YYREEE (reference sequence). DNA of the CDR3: TGTGCCAGCAAACAAGCGGGAGAAAAGGCGCAGTATTTT. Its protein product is CASKQAGEKAQYF.

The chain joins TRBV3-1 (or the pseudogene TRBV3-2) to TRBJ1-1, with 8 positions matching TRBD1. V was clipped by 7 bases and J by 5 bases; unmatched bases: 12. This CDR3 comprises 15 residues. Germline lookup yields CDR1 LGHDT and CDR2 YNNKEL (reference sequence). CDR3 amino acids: CASTPTGEVGTEAFF. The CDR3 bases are TGTGCCAGCACACCGACAGGGGAGGTTGGGACTGAAGCTTTCTTT.

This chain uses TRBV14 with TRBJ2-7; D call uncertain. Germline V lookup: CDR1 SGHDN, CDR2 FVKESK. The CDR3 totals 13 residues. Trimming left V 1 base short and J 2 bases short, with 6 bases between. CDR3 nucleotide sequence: TGTGCCAGCAGCCAAGTACACACCTACGAGCAGTACTTC. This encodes CASSQVHTYEQYF.

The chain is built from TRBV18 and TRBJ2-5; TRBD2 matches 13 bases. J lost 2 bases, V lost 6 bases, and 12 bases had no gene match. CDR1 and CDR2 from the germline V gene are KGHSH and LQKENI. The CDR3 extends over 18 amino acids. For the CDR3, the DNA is TGTGCCAGCTCCCAACTAGCGGGAGGGACGGGCCCACAAGAGACCCAGTACTTC. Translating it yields CASSQLAGGTGPQETQYF.

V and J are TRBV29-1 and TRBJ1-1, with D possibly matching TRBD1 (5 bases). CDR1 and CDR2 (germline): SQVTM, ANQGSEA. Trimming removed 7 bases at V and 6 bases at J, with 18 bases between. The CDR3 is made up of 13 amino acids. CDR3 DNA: TGCAGCGGACGGGCGCCGTCGGGGGCTGAAGCTTTCTTT. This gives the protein CSGRAPSGAEAFF.